The rows below give T cell receptor beta chains drawn from one sample of a study of cytomegalovirus exposure and HLA in healthy donors. Libraries were prepared by immunoSEQ multiplex PCR; TCRdb keeps only in-frame clonotypes and omits some of them. This table has 130,000 to 150,000 clones, 74% appearing once. The sequenced material came from PBMCs. All receptors come from a man between 18 and 29 years old in good health and CMV-seropositive. CDR3s include the opening cysteine and the closing phenylalanine or tryptophan. Each record gives: D gene, J gene, clone size, V gene, CDR3 protein, CDR3 DNA. The D gene is left open where the match is weak. Size values are once, few and many counts, or a class for expanded clones, and some rows have none.

>TRBD1|TRBJ1-4|NA|TRBV29-1
CSVQGDDEKLFF
TGCAGCGTCCAGGGGGACGATGAAAAACTGTTTTTT
>TRBD1|TRBJ1-1|few|TRBV6-5
CASRRPTGLGTEAFF
TGTGCCAGCAGACGACCGACAGGGCTTGGCACTGAAGCTTTCTTT
>TRBD1|TRBJ1-6|NA|TRBV27
CASSSYRQGANSPLHF
TGTGCCAGCAGCTCTTATCGACAGGGGGCTAATTCACCCCTCCACTTT
>NA|TRBJ1-5|NA|TRBV10-3
CAISELRGSNQPQHF
TGTGCCATCAGTGAGTTAAGGGGTAGCAATCAGCCCCAGCATTTT
>NA|TRBJ2-1|few|TRBV7-9
CASSLQGWQFF
TGTGCCAGCAGCTTACAGGGGTGGCAGTTCTTC
>NA|TRBJ2-3|NA|TRBV18
CASSPAQGGTTDTQYF
TGTGCCAGCTCACCTGCGCAGGGGGGAACCACAGATACGCAGTATTTT
>TRBD1|TRBJ1-5|NA|TRBV5-1
CASSSGTVGQPQHF
TGCGCCAGCAGCTCCGGGACAGTCGGTCAGCCCCAGCATTTT
>NA|TRBJ1-2|once|TRBV5-8
CASSQGGGYTF
TGTGCCAGCAGCCAGGGAGGCGGCTACACCTTC
>TRBD1|TRBJ2-4|once|TRBV15
CATSRDVGQGGYF
TGTGCCACCAGCAGAGATGTAGGACAGGGAGGGTACTTC
>NA|TRBJ1-3|NA|TRBV30
CAARGFSGNTIYF
TGTGCCGCCCGGGGGTTCTCTGGAAACACCATATATTTT
>TRBD2|TRBJ2-5|NA|TRBV19
CASSMSPAGGLETQYF
TGTGCCAGTAGTATGTCCCCGGCGGGAGGGTTAGAGACCCAGTACTTC
>NA|TRBJ2-1|NA|TRBV4-1
CASSQPGLLAGEQFF
TGCGCCAGCAGCCAACCGGGACTCCTGGCGGGTGAGCAGTTCTTC
>NA|TRBJ2-3|NA|TRBV4-3
CASSRDTSTDTQYF
TGCGCCAGCAGCAGGGACACCTCCACAGATACGCAGTATTTT
>NA|TRBJ2-7|NA|TRBV5-1
CASSPEGQRPQYF
TGCGCCAGCAGCCCAGAGGGCCAGAGACCGCAGTACTTC
>TRBD2|TRBJ2-1|few|TRBV30
CAWRLAGGGEQFF
TGTGCCTGGCGACTAGCGGGAGGGGGTGAGCAGTTCTTC
>NA|TRBJ2-7|NA|TRBV5-1
CASSSRPGQTYEQYF
TGCGCCAGCAGCTCGAGACCGGGACAAACCTACGAGCAGTACTTC
>NA|TRBJ2-7|NA|TRBV6-6
CASSSFSYEQYF
TGTGCCAGCAGTTCATTCTCCTACGAGCAGTACTTC
>TRBD1|TRBJ2-3|NA|TRBV7-6
CASSWGQTTDTQYF
TGTGCCAGCAGCTGGGGACAGACCACAGATACGCAGTATTTT
>NA|TRBJ1-6|NA|TRBV28
CASRSGPGQYNSPLHF
TGTGCCAGCAGATCCGGGCCAGGACAGTATAATTCACCCCTCCACTTT
>TRBD2|TRBJ2-2|NA|TRBV13
CASSSPAGANTGELFF
TGTGCCAGCAGCTCGCCGGCGGGAGCAAACACCGGGGAGCTGTTTTTT
>TRBD2|TRBJ2-7|NA|TRBV25-1
CASRGDSGTYEQYF
TGTGCCAGCAGGGGTGACAGCGGGACCTACGAGCAGTACTTC
>TRBD2|TRBJ2-1|NA|TRBV14
CASSHGSSGIRGYNEQFF
TGTGCCAGCAGCCACGGTTCTAGCGGGATTAGAGGCTACAATGAGCAGTTCTTC
>TRBD1|TRBJ2-1|once|TRBV7-7
CASSPAPTGVTYNEQFF
TGTGCTAGCAGCCCGGCCCCGACAGGGGTTACCTACAATGAGCAGTTCTTC
>NA|TRBJ1-1|NA|TRBV28
CASNPAGGTEAFF
TGTGCCAGCAACCCCGCCGGGGGCACTGAAGCTTTCTTT
>NA|TRBJ2-1|NA|TRBV10-3
CATVPGKSYNEQFF
TGTGCCACCGTCCCAGGGAAATCCTACAATGAGCAGTTCTTC
>NA|TRBJ2-1|NA|TRBV10-3
CAIRRGSDNEQFF
TGTGCCATCAGGAGAGGATCCGACAATGAGCAGTTCTTC
>NA|TRBJ1-1|once|TRBV2
CASSAHKADRSEAFF
TGTGCCAGCAGTGCCCATAAGGCAGACAGGTCTGAAGCTTTCTTT
>TRBD1|TRBJ2-6|NA|TRBV19
CASSIVMGTGRSGANVLTF
TGTGCCAGTAGTATAGTTATGGGGACAGGGAGGTCTGGGGCCAACGTCCTGACTTTC
>NA|TRBJ2-7|NA|TRBV5-1
CASSLVARAPYEQYF
TGCGCCAGCAGCTTGGTTGCCAGGGCACCATACGAGCAGTACTTC
>TRBD1|TRBJ1-4|NA|TRBV7-8
CASSRGQGNEKLFF
TGTGCCAGCAGCCGGGGACAGGGAAATGAAAAACTGTTTTTT
>TRBD2|TRBJ2-2|NA|TRBV5-5
CASSYLRGLAPGELFF
TGTGCCAGCAGTTACCTTAGGGGACTAGCTCCCGGGGAGCTGTTTTTT
>TRBD1|TRBJ1-6|NA|TRBV2
CASRVPGQGPNSPLHF
TGTGCCAGCAGGGTACCGGGACAGGGCCCCAATTCACCCCTCCACTTT
>TRBD1|TRBJ2-7|NA|TRBV5-1
CASSHLRDRGREQYF
TGCGCCAGCAGCCACCTCCGGGACAGGGGACGCGAGCAGTACTTC
>NA|TRBJ1-4|NA|TRBV7-9
CASSLHQGRGIEKLFF
TGTGCCAGCAGCTTGCACCAGGGAAGGGGGATTGAAAAACTGTTTTTT
>TRBD1|TRBJ1-2|once|TRBV27
CASSLSQGAGGYTF
TGTGCCAGCAGTCTATCACAGGGGGCTGGTGGCTACACCTTC
>TRBD2|TRBJ2-7|NA|TRBV10-3
CAMGSGRVGEQYF
TGTGCCATGGGGAGCGGGAGGGTAGGTGAGCAGTACTTC
>TRBD1|TRBJ1-4|few|TRBV7-9
CASSPEDRTEKLFF
TGTGCCAGCAGCCCGGAGGACAGGACCGAAAAACTGTTTTTT
>TRBD1|TRBJ2-7|NA|TRBV5-1
CASSSRGQYYGQYF
TGCGCCAGCAGCTCACGGGGACAGTACTACGGGCAGTACTTC
>NA|TRBJ1-5|few|TRBV19
CASSGYRASNQPQHF
TGTGCCAGTAGTGGATACAGGGCGAGCAATCAGCCCCAGCATTTT
>NA|TRBJ1-4|few|TRBV10-3
CAARDTEKLFF
TGTGCCGCCCGGGACACCGAAAAACTGTTTTTT
>NA|TRBJ2-3|NA|TRBV5-1
CASSSGGTTTDTQYF
TGCGCCAGCAGCTCCGGCGGGACGACTACAGATACGCAGTATTTT
>NA|TRBJ1-4|NA|TRBV28
CASSFFRQRGGTNEKLFF
TGTGCCAGCAGTTTCTTCAGACAGCGGGGGGGAACTAATGAAAAACTGTTTTTT
>NA|TRBJ2-2|NA|TRBV6-4
CASTPQGGGTGELFF
TGTGCCAGCACCCCTCAGGGGGGAGGCACCGGGGAGCTGTTTTTT
>TRBD2|TRBJ2-7|NA|TRBV6-5
CASSYRSAGGRDEQYF
TGTGCCAGCAGTTACCGGTCTGCGGGGGGCCGGGACGAGCAGTACTTC
>NA|TRBJ2-1|NA|TRBV4-1
CASSLVVGGGTYNEQFF
TGCGCCAGCAGCCTTGTAGTCGGGGGTGGGACCTACAATGAGCAGTTCTTC
>TRBD1|TRBJ2-6|NA|TRBV2
CASTRQGPSSGANVLTF
TGTGCCAGCACCAGACAGGGACCAAGCTCTGGGGCCAACGTCCTGACTTTC
>NA|TRBJ2-5|NA|TRBV27
CASSLNEQYF
TGTGCCAGCAGTTTAAATGAGCAGTACTTC
>NA|TRBJ1-1|NA|TRBV29-1
CSVGESPAAAPW
TGCAGCGTCGGTGAATCTCCTGCGGCGGCTCCCTGG
>NA|TRBJ1-1|NA|TRBV27
CASSFKGTEAFF
TGTGCCAGCAGTTTCAAGGGGACTGAAGCTTTCTTT
>NA|TRBJ1-2|few|TRBV28
CASSGAEGGLHYGYTF
TGTGCCAGCAGTGGGGCAGAGGGAGGGTTACACTATGGCTACACCTTC
>NA|TRBJ2-7|NA|TRBV6-6
CASSSRGWDEQYF
TGTGCCAGCAGCTCCAGGGGTTGGGACGAGCAGTACTTC
>TRBD1|TRBJ2-3|NA|TRBV13
CASSLEGQGANTQYF
TGTGCCAGCAGCTTAGAGGGACAGGGGGCGAATACGCAGTATTTT
>TRBD1|TRBJ2-3|NA|TRBV2
CASSGQGRTDTQYF
TGTGCCAGCAGTGGACAGGGGAGGACAGATACGCAGTATTTT
>NA|TRBJ2-3|NA|TRBV14
CASSSITDTQYF
TGTGCCAGCAGCTCAATCACAGATACGCAGTATTTT
>TRBD1|TRBJ1-1|NA|TRBV4-1
CASSSGQGVYTEAFF
TGCGCCAGCAGCTCGGGACAGGGCGTTTACACTGAAGCTTTCTTT
>NA|TRBJ2-2|once|TRBV4-1
CASSQDTRNTGELFF
TGCGCCAGCAGCCAAGATACTCGTAACACCGGGGAGCTGTTTTTT
>TRBD2|TRBJ2-3|NA|TRBV4-1
CASSQEGAGGSWTF
TGCGCCAGCAGCCAAGAAGGAGCGGGAGGGTCCTGGACTTTT
>TRBD1|TRBJ1-1|few|TRBV5-3
CARSFDRASGNTEAFF
TGTGCCAGAAGCTTCGACAGGGCCTCTGGGAACACTGAAGCTTTCTTT
>TRBD2|TRBJ2-7|NA|TRBV28
CASSPHGGLAGPGEQYF
TGTGCCAGCAGTCCGCATGGTGGACTAGCGGGGCCCGGCGAGCAGTACTTC
>TRBD2|TRBJ2-7|NA|TRBV19
CASSGFRAGAYNEQYF
TGTGCCAGTAGTGGATTTCGGGCGGGAGCGTACAACGAGCAGTACTTC